This section outlines one TCR beta chain sequence together with its context. This sample stems from a study of blood T cell repertoires in COVID-19. Source study methods: Reference gene primer amplification yielded estimated nucleated cell counts. Profiled with immunoSEQ multiplex PCR; TCRdb holds only in-frame clones, not every one. V and J calls and clone size follow that table, whereas D and trimming were derived from the DNA. The table lists 100,000 to 150,000 clones, 88% of them singletons. The CDR3 length is 15 residues. Trimming shortened V by 5 bases and J by 4 bases, and 17 bases separated the two germline ends. The germline CDR1 and CDR2 sequences are MDHEN and SYDVKM.

The J gene is TRBJ1-1, the V gene TRBV28; D is perhaps TRBD1 (5 bases). The TCR was taken from a woman aged 50 to 65 with active or convalescent COVID-19. The sequencing sample was made of peripheral blood. CDR3 in amino acids: CASSLAPGGTTEAFF. CDR3 nucleotides: TGTGCCAGCAGTCTCGCCCCGGGGGGGACCACTGAAGCTTTCTTT.